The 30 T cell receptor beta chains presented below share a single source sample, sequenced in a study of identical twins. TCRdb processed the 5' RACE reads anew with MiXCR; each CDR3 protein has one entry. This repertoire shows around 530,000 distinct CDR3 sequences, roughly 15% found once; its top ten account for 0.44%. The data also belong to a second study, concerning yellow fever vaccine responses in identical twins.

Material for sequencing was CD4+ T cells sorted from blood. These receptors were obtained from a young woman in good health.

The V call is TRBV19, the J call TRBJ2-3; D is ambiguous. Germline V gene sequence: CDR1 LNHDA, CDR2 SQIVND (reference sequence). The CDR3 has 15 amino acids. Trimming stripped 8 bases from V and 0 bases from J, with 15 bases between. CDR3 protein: CASRRGAPSTDTQYF. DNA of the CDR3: TGTGCCAGTCGGCGCGGAGCCCCTAGCACAGATACGCAGTATTTT.

The CDR3 loop is CASSSQGVSYNEQFF. The CDR3 nucleotides read TGTGCCAGCAGCTCCCAGGGGGTCTCCTACAATGAGCAGTTCTTC. The rearrangement joins TRBV11-2 to TRBJ2-1, with 7 bases aligning to TRBD1. There are 15 residues in the CDR3. V lost 4 bases, J lost 0 bases, and 3 bases stayed unmatched. Per germline, CDR1 SGHAT and CDR2 FQNNGV.

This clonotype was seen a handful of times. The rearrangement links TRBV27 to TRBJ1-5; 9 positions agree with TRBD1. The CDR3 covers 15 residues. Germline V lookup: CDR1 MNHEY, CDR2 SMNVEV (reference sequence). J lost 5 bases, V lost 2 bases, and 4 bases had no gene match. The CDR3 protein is CASSLIGDRDQPQHF. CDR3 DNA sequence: TGTGCCAGCAGTTTAATTGGGGACAGGGATCAGCCCCAGCATTTT.

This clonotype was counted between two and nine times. This CDR3 is CATRHSDSSYNEQFF. The CDR3 coding sequence is TGTGCCACCAGGCATAGCGACAGCTCCTACAATGAGCAGTTCTTC. V and J are TRBV15 and TRBJ2-1, with D possibly called TRBD1 or TRBD2 (5 bases each). This CDR3 is 15 amino acids long. Trimming left V 6 bases short and J 0 bases short, with 12 bases between. CDR1 LNHNV and CDR2 YYDKDF come from the germline V gene (reference sequence).

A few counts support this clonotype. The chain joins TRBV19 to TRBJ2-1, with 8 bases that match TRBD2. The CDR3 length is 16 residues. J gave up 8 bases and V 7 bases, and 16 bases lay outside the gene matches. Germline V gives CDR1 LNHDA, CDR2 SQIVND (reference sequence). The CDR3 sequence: CASIHSPLAGLDEQFF. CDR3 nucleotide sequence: TGTGCCAGTATTCATAGCCCTTTAGCGGGGTTGGATGAGCAGTTCTTC. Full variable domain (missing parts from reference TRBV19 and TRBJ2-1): DGGITQSPKYLFRKEGQNVTLSCEQNLNHDAMYWYRQDPGQGLRLIYYSQIVNDFQKGDIAEGYSVSREKKESFPLTVTSAQKNPTAFYLCASIHSPLAGLDEQFFGPGTRLTVL.

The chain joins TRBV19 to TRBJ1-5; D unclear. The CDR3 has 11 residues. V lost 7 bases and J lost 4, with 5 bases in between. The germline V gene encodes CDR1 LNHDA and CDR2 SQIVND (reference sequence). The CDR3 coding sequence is TGTGCCAGTAAAGGGAATCAGCCCCAGCATTTT. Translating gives CASKGNQPQHF.

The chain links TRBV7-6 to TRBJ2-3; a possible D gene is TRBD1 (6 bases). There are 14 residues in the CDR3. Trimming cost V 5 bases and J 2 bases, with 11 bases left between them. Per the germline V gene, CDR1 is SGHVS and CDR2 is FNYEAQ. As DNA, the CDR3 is TGTGCCAGCAGCAACAGGGATATCACAGATACGCAGTATTTT. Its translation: CASSNRDITDTQYF.

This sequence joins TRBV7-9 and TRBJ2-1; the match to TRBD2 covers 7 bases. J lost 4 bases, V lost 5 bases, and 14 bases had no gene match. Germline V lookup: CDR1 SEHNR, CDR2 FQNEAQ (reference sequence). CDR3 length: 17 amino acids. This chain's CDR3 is CASSPDIGGGGYNEQFF. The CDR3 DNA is TGTGCCAGCAGCCCCGATATCGGCGGGGGAGGTTACAATGAGCAGTTCTTC.

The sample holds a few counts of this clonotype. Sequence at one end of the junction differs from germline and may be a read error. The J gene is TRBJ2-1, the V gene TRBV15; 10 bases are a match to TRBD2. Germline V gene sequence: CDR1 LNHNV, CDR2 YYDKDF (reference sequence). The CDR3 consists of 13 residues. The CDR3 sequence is CATSRGEGLAKRF. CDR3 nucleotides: TGTGCCACCAGCAGAGGGGAGGGACTAGCGAAGCGGTTC.

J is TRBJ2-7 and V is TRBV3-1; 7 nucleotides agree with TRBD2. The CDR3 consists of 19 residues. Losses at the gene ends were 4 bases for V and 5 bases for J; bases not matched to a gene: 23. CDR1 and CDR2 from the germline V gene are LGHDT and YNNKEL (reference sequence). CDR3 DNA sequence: TGTGCCAGCAGCCTCCGAGGACTAGGGACTACCCCTTCAAGGGACGAGCAGTACTTC. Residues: CASSLRGLGTTPSRDEQYF.

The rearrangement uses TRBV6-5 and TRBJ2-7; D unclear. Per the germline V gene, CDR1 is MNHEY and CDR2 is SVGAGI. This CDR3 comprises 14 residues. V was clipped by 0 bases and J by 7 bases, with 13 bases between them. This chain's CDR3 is CASSYSRALGEQYV. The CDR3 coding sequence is TGTGCCAGCAGTTACTCGAGAGCCTTGGGGGAGCAGTACGTC.

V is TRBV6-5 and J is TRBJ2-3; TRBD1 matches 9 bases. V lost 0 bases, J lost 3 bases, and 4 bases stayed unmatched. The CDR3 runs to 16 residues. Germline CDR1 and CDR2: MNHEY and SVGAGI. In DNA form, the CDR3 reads TGTGCCAGCAGTTACTCGGACAGGGGCTCGACAGATACGCAGTATTTT. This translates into CASSYSDRGSTDTQYF.

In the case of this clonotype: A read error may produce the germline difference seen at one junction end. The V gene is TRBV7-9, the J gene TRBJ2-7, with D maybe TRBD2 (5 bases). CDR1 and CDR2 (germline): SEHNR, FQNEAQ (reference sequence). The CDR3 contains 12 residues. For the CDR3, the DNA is TGTGCCAGCAGCTTAGCTATCGACGGACTGAGCTTC. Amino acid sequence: CASSLAIDGLSF.

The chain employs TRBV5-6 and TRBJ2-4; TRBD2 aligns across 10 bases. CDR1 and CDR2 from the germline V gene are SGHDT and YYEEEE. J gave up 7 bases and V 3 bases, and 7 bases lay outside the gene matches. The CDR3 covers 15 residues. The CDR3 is CASSSGLAKGNIQYF. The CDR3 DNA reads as TGTGCCAGCAGCTCGGGACTAGCGAAGGGGAACATTCAGTACTTC.

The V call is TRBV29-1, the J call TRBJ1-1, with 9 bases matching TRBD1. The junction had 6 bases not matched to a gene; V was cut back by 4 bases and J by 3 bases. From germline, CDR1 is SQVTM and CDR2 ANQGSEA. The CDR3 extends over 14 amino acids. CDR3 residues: CSVVRQGEDTEAFF. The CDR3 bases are TGCAGCGTTGTCCGACAGGGGGAGGACACTGAAGCTTTCTTT. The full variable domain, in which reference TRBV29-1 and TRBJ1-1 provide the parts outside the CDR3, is SAVISQKPSRDICQRGTSLTIQCQVDSQVTMMFWYRQQPGQSLTLIATANQGSEATYESGFVIDKFPISRPNLTFSTLTVSNMSPEDSSIYLCSVVRQGEDTEAFFGQGTRLTVV.

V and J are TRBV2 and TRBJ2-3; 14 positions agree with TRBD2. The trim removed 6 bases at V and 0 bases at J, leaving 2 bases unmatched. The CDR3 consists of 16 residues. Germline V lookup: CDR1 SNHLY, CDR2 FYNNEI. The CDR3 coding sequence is TGTGCCAGCAGCGGACTAGCGGGGGGTAGCACAGATACGCAGTATTTT. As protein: CASSGLAGGSTDTQYF.

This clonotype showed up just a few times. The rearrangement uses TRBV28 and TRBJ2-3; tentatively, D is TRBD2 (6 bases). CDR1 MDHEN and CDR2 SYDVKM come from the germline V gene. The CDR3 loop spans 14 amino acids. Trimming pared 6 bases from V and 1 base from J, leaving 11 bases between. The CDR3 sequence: CASRGSGGTDTQYF. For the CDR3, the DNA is TGTGCCAGCAGGGGGTCGGGGGGCACAGATACGCAGTATTTT.

The CDR3, as DNA: TGTGCCATCAGTGAGTCGAGGGAACCCCAGCATTTT. Its translation: CAISESREPQHF. This chain connects TRBV10-3 to TRBJ1-5; D gene ambiguous. This CDR3 spans 12 amino acids. V was trimmed by 0 bases and J by 10 bases, leaving 7 bases between them. Germline V gives CDR1 ENHRY, CDR2 SYGVKD.

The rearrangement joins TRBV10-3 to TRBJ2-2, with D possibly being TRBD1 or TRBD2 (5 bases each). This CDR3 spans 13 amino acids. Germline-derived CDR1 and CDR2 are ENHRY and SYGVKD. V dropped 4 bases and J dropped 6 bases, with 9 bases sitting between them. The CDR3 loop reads CAISVEGSGELFF. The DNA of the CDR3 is TGTGCCATCAGTGTCGAGGGGTCCGGGGAGCTGTTTTTT.

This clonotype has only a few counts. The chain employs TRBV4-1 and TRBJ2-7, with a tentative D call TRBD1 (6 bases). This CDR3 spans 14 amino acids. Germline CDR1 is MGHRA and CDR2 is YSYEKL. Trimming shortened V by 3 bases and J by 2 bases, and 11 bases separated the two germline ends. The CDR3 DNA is TGCGCCAGCAGCCAGCCAGACAGGACCTACGAGCAGTACGTC. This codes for CASSQPDRTYEQYV.

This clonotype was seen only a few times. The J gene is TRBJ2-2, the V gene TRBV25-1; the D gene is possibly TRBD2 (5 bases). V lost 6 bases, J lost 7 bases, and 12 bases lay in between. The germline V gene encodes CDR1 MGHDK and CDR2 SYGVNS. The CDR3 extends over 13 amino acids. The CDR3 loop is CASRRDEIGELFF. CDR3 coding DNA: TGTGCCAGCAGGAGGGATGAAATCGGGGAGCTGTTTTTT.

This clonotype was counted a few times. CDR3 DNA: TGCGCCAGCAGCCAATTTTTGTGGGAGGCCTCTAACATTCAGTACTTC. Amino acid sequence: CASSQFLWEASNIQYF. This chain connects TRBV4-1 to TRBJ2-4, with D possibly TRBD2 on 6 matching bases. Per germline, CDR1 MGHRA and CDR2 YSYEKL. The CDR3 spans 16 residues. Trimming took 2 bases from V and 7 from J, leaving 18 bases between them.

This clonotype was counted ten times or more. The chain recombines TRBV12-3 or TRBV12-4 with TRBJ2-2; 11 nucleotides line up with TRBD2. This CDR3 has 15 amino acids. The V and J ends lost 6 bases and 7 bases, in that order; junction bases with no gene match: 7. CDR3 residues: CASRLTSGSNGELFF. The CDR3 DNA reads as TGTGCCAGCAGACTTACTAGCGGGAGCAACGGGGAGCTGTTTTTT.

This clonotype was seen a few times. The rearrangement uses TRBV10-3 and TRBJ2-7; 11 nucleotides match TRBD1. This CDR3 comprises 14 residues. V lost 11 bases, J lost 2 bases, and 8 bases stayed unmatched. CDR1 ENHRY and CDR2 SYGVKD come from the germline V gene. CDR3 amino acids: CAASGGQGAYEQYF. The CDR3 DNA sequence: TGTGCCGCCTCAGGGGGACAGGGGGCCTACGAGCAGTACTTC.

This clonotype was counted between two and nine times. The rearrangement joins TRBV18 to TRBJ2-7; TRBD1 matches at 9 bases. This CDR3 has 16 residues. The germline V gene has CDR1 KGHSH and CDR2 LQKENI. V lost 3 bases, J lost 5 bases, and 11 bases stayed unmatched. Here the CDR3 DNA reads TGTGCCAGCTCACCCAACAGGGACAGGGATAACCACGAGCAGTACTTC. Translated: CASSPNRDRDNHEQYF.

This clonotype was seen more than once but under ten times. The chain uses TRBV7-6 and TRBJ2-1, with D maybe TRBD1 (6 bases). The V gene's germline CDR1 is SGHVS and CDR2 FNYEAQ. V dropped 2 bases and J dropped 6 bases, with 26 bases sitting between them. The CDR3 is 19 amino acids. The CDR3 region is CASSLSGTLSRAISNEQFF. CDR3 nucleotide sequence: TGTGCCAGCAGCTTATCCGGGACACTAAGCAGGGCAATAAGCAATGAGCAGTTCTTC.

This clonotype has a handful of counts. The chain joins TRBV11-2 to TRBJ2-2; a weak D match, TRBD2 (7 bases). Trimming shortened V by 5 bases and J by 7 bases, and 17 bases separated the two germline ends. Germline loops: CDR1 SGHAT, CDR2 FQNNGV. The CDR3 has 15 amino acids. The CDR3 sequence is CASSPHREGDGELFF. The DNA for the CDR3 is TGTGCCAGCAGCCCCCACAGGGAGGGAGACGGGGAGCTGTTTTTT.

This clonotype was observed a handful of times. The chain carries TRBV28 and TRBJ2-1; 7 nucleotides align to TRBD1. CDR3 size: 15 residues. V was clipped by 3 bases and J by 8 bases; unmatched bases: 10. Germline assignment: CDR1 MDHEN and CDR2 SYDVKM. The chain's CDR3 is CASSFSTGRLDEQFF. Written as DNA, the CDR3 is TGTGCCAGCAGTTTTTCGACAGGGCGTTTGGATGAGCAGTTCTTC. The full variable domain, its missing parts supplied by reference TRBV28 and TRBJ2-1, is DVKVTQSSRYLVKRTGEKVFLECVQDMDHENMFWYRQDPGLGLRLIYFSYDVKMKEKGDIPEGYSVSREKKERFSLILESASTNQTSMYLCASSFSTGRLDEQFFGPGTRLTVL.

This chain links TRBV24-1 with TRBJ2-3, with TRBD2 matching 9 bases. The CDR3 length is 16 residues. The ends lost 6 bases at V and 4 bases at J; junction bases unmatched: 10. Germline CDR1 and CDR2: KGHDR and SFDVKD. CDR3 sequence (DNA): TGTGCCACCAGTACCTTAGCGGGAGCTATCGCAGATACGCAGTATTTT. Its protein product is CATSTLAGAIADTQYF.

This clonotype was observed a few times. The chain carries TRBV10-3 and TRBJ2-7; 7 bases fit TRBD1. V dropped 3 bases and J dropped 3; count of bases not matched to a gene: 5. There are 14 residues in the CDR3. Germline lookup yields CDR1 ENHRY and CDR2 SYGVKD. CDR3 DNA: TGTGCCATCAGTGACCCTCGACAGGGCTACGAGCAGTACTTC. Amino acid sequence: CAISDPRQGYEQYF.